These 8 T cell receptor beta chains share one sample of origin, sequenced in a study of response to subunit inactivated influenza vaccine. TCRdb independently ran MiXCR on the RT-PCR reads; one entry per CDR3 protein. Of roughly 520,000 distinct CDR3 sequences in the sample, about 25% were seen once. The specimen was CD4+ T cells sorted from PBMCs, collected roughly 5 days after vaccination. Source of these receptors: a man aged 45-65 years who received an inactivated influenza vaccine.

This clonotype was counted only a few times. Here the CDR3 reads CASSSSGGFEAFF. CDR3 in DNA: TGTGCCAGCAGCTCCTCTGGGGGGTTTGAAGCTTTCTTT. This chain joins TRBV7-9 and TRBJ1-1; perhaps TRBD1 as D (5 bases). The V end was cut by 4 bases, the J end by 7 bases, with 13 bases between. Germline V CDR1 and CDR2: SEHNR, FQNEAQ (reference sequence). The CDR3 extends over 13 amino acids.

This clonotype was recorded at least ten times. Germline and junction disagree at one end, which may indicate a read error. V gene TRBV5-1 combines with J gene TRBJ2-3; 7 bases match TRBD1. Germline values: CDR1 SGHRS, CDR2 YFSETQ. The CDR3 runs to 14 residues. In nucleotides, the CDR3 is TGTGCCAGCAGCTCAGGACAGGGCACAGATACGCAGTATTTT. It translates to CASSSGQGTDTQYF.

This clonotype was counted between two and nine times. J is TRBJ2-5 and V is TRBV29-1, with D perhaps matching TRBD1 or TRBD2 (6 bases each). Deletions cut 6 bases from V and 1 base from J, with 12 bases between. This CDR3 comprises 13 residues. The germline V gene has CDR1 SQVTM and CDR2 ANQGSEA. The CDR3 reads CSVRGATQETQYF. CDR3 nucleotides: TGCAGCGTAAGGGGGGCCACCCAAGAGACCCAGTACTTC.

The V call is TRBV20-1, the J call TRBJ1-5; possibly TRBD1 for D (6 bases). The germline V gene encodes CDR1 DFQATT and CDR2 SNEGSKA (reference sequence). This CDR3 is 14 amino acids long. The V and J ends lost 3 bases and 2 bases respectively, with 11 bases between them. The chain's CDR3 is CSARPGVGNQPQHF. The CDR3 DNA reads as TGCAGTGCTAGGCCAGGGGTCGGCAATCAGCCCCAGCATTTT.

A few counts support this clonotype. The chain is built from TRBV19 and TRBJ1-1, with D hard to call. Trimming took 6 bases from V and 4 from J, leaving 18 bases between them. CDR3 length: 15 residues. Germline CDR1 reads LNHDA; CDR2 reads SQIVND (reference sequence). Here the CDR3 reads CASRLFGPVVTEAFF. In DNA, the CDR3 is TGTGCCAGTAGATTATTTGGACCGGTGGTCACTGAAGCTTTCTTT.

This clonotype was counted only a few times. The CDR3 is CAWTGMAETQYF. In nucleotides, the CDR3 is TGTGCCTGGACAGGGATGGCAGAGACCCAGTACTTC. This rearrangement joins TRBV30 to TRBJ2-5, with D maybe TRBD1 (5 bases). The V gene lost 4 bases and the J gene lost 4 bases, with 10 bases spanning the gap. The CDR3 extends over 12 amino acids. CDR1 and CDR2 (germline): GTSNPN, SVGIG (reference sequence).

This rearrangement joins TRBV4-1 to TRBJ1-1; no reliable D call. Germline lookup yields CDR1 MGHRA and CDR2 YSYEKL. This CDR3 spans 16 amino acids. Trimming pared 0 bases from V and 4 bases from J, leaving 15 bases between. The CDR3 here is CASSQDRRRGFTEAFF. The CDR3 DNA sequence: TGCGCCAGCAGCCAAGATAGGAGGCGGGGTTTCACTGAAGCTTTCTTT.

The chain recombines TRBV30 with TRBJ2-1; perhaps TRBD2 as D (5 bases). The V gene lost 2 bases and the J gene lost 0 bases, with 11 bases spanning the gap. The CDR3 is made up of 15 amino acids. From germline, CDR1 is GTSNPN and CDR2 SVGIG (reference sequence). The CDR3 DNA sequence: TGTGCCTGGAGTCGTCGGGGTAACTCCTACAATGAGCAGTTCTTC. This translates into CAWSRRGNSYNEQFF. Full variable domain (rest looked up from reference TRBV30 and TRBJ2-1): SQTIHQWPATLVQPVGSPLSLECTVEGTSNPNLYWYRQAAGRGLQLLFYSVGIGQISSEVPQNLSASRPQDRQFILSSKKLLLSDSGFYLCAWSRRGNSYNEQFFGPGTRLTVL.